This is a list of T cell receptor beta chains from one sample in a study of human T cells and chemical hapten exposure. Using its own MiXCR run on the RACE reads, TCRdb lists one record per CDR3 protein. Among some 400,000 distinct CDR3 sequences listed, 4.5% to 5.5% were seen once. The specimen comprised whole blood, sampled in connection with sensitization to the hapten diphenylcyclopropenone (DPC). These receptors came from a woman in her 50s with alopecia areata. Some clones in this sample may be carry-over from other donors' samples. Each CDR3 is given with its conserved first and last residue. Fields, in order: clone size, J gene, CDR3 length, V gene, D gene, CDR3 protein, CDR3 DNA. The D gene is left open where the match is weak. Expanded clones get a size class; other rows say once, few or many, or leave the size out.

clone size: many
J gene: TRBJ2-4
CDR3 length: 13
V gene: TRBV29-1
D gene: NA
CDR3 protein: CSVEHTGQNIQYF
CDR3 DNA: TGCAGCGTTGAACACACAGGACAAAACATTCAGTACTTC

clone size: NA
J gene: TRBJ2-7
CDR3 length: 11
V gene: TRBV20-1
D gene: NA
CDR3 protein: CSARGGLEQYF
CDR3 DNA: TGCAGTGCTAGAGGGGGCCTCGAGCAGTACTTC

clone size: many
J gene: TRBJ2-7
CDR3 length: 14
V gene: TRBV7-6
D gene: TRBD2
CDR3 protein: CASSPSGISNEQYF
CDR3 DNA: TGTGCCAGCAGCCCTAGCGGGATAAGTAACGAGCAGTACTTC

clone size: NA
J gene: TRBJ2-3
CDR3 length: 15
V gene: TRBV6-4
D gene: NA
CDR3 protein: CASSDSVGATDTQYF
CDR3 DNA: TGTGCCAGCAGTGACTCTGTGGGCGCCACAGATACGCAGTATTTT

clone size: many
J gene: TRBJ2-6
CDR3 length: 18
V gene: TRBV12-3/TRBV12-4
D gene: TRBD2
CDR3 protein: CASSMGLAGVAGANVLTF
CDR3 DNA: TGTGCCAGCAGTATGGGACTAGCGGGAGTCGCTGGGGCCAACGTCCTGACTTTC

clone size: many
J gene: TRBJ2-7
CDR3 length: 13
V gene: TRBV6-6
D gene: TRBD2
CDR3 protein: CASASGGTYEQYF
CDR3 DNA: TGTGCCAGCGCTAGCGGGGGGACCTACGAGCAGTACTTC

clone size: many
J gene: TRBJ2-2
CDR3 length: 13
V gene: TRBV7-2
D gene: TRBD1
CDR3 protein: CASSSQGAGELFF
CDR3 DNA: TGTGCCAGCAGCTCTCAGGGGGCCGGGGAGCTGTTTTTT

clone size: many
J gene: TRBJ2-3
CDR3 length: 16
V gene: TRBV9
D gene: TRBD2
CDR3 protein: CASSVGAGLHTDTQYF
CDR3 DNA: TGTGCCAGCAGCGTGGGAGCGGGGCTTCACACAGATACGCAGTATTTT

clone size: many
J gene: TRBJ1-5
CDR3 length: 14
V gene: TRBV10-3
D gene: NA
CDR3 protein: CAISTGGGNQPQHF
CDR3 DNA: TGTGCCATCAGCACCGGGGGAGGCAATCAGCCCCAGCATTTT

clone size: few
J gene: TRBJ1-2
CDR3 length: 12
V gene: TRBV7-9
D gene: NA
CDR3 protein: CASSLVDYGYTF
CDR3 DNA: TGTGCCAGCAGCTTAGTTGACTATGGCTACACCTTC

clone size: few
J gene: TRBJ1-4
CDR3 length: 16
V gene: TRBV5-1
D gene: NA
CDR3 protein: CASSHAQEGANEKLFF
CDR3 DNA: TGCGCCAGCAGCCATGCACAGGAGGGGGCTAATGAAAAACTGTTTTTT

clone size: few
J gene: TRBJ2-5
CDR3 length: 12
V gene: TRBV7-2
D gene: NA
CDR3 protein: CASSTGWVTQYF
CDR3 DNA: TGTGCCAGCAGCACAGGGTGGGTGACCCAGTACTTC

clone size: NA
J gene: TRBJ1-1
CDR3 length: 14
V gene: TRBV12-3/TRBV12-4
D gene: NA
CDR3 protein: CASRPTGMNTEAFF
CDR3 DNA: TGTGCCAGCAGACCTACTGGCATGAACACTGAAGCTTTCTTT

clone size: few
J gene: TRBJ2-1
CDR3 length: 14
V gene: TRBV2
D gene: NA
CDR3 protein: CASSEGGGPLEQFF
CDR3 DNA: TGTGCCAGCAGTGAAGGGGGGGGGCCCCTCGAGCAGTTCTTC

clone size: many
J gene: TRBJ1-5
CDR3 length: 13
V gene: TRBV28
D gene: NA
CDR3 protein: CASSLGAGQPQHF
CDR3 DNA: TGTGCCAGCAGTTTAGGGGCGGGACAGCCCCAGCATTTT

clone size: many
J gene: TRBJ2-1
CDR3 length: 11
V gene: TRBV10-3
D gene: NA
CDR3 protein: CAISELNEQFF
CDR3 DNA: TGTGCCATCAGTGAGCTGAATGAGCAGTTCTTC

clone size: NA
J gene: TRBJ2-7
CDR3 length: 11
V gene: TRBV25-1
D gene: NA
CDR3 protein: CASSEITVWYF
CDR3 DNA: TGTGCCAGCAGTGAAATCACAGTTTGGTACTTC